The sequence of this TCR beta chain was determined in a study of CD8+CD57+ T cells in acquired aplastic anemia. Researchers used genomic DNA as the template to profile TCR beta VDJ and CDR3. One entry per CDR3 protein, called by TCRdb with MiXCR from the reads. The table records approximately 170,000 distinct CDR3 sequences, roughly 50% of them present only once. The authors sequenced patients whose flow cytometry had shown CD8+CD57+ cell expansion. The CDR3 consists of 13 residues. Trimming shortened V by 0 bases and J by 7 bases, and 9 bases separated the two germline ends. The germline V gene encodes CDR1 SGHDN and CDR2 FVKESK. The sample holds many counts of this clonotype.

The sequence derives from a human donor with aplastic anemia. The sample comprised sorted CD4+, CD8+, or CD8+CD57+ T cells (not recorded which) from PBMCs. This chain uses TRBV14 with TRBJ1-2; D ambiguous. This CDR3 is CASSQDYIGGYTF. The CDR3, as DNA: TGTGCCAGCAGCCAAGATTACATCGGTGGCTACACCTTC.